This T cell receptor beta chain was recovered during a study of beta chain features in type 1 diabetes. About the study: Sorted cell examination encompassed 100 million to 110 million cells across all samples. Study-wide findings and caveats: Type 1 diabetes patients showed fewer insertions and more deletions at VDJ junctions. PCR might preferentially amplify shorter templates, equally in patients and controls.

Isolated RNA was reverse transcribed in full, so expressed TCRB transcripts were sequenced. Libraries were prepared by immunoSEQ multiplex PCR; TCRdb keeps only in-frame clonotypes and omits some of them. The top ten hold approximately 0.035% of the sample, which has under 450,000 clones, over 11% seen once. J lost 0 bases, V lost 4 bases, and 0 bases had no gene match. The CDR3 totals 15 residues. Germline CDR1 reads SNHLY; CDR2 reads FYNNEI. A CD45RO/CCR7/CD25/CD127/CD95/CD27 panel sorted naive, central memory, regulatory and stem cell-like memory CD4+ cells. As concerns this clone: Its target is not known.

Sample: naive CD4+ T cells from blood. This TCR derives from a man aged 30 to 39 in good health. The chain is built from TRBV2 and TRBJ2-2; 9 bases line up with TRBD1. CDR3 loop: CASSGQGANTGELFF. The DNA of the CDR3 is TGTGCCAGCAGTGGACAGGGGGCGAACACCGGGGAGCTGTTTTTT.